One sample yielded the 23 T cell receptor beta chains listed below, sequenced in a study of shared clonotypes between healthy human individuals. The protocol was immunoSEQ multiplex PCR, while the TCRdb copy is restricted to in-frame clones and leaves out a portion. The data contain over a million clones, approximately 97% of them singletons. The sample comprised naive CD4+ T cells sorted from blood. Regarding subset: CD45RA+ positively selected. These receptor sequences come from a man under 40 in good health.

The chain couples TRBV5-4 to TRBJ2-2; 7 bases are shared with TRBD2. The CDR3 has 15 amino acids. Germline V lookup: CDR1 SGHNT, CDR2 YYREEE (reference sequence). Trimming took 4 bases from V and 5 from J; bases not matched to a gene: 8. CDR3 DNA sequence: TGTGCCAGCAGCGTGAGGGCGGGAGAGACCGGGGAGCTGTTTTTT. Its protein product is CASSVRAGETGELFF.

V and J are TRBV7-9 and TRBJ2-7, with D perhaps matching TRBD1 (6 bases). CDR1 and CDR2 from the germline V gene are SEHNR and FQNEAQ (reference sequence). Deletions cut 4 bases from V and 0 bases from J, with 13 bases between. The CDR3 loop spans 15 amino acids. CDR3 loop: CASSSLRGSSYEQYF. The CDR3 region has the DNA TGTGCCAGCAGCTCCTTAAGGGGGAGCTCCTACGAGCAGTACTTC.

The chain has TRBV30 and TRBJ1-4; D call uncertain. From germline, CDR1 is GTSNPN and CDR2 SVGIG (reference sequence). V was cut by 0 bases and J by 0 bases, with 11 bases left in between. The CDR3 consists of 16 residues. CDR3 amino acids: CAWSVRGRATNEKLFF. The CDR3, as DNA: TGTGCCTGGAGTGTACGGGGAAGAGCAACTAATGAAAAACTGTTTTTT.

About this clone itself: Within the sample, other DNA sequences also encode this same CDR3. This chain connects TRBV18 to TRBJ1-4; 9 bases are shared with TRBD1. The CDR3 covers 15 residues. Trimming removed 3 bases from V and 5 bases from J; junction bases left unmatched: 4. In germline, CDR1 is KGHSH, CDR2 LQKENI. The CDR3 region is CASSPRTGENEKLFF. CDR3 DNA sequence: TGTGCCAGCTCACCCCGGACAGGGGAAAATGAAAAACTGTTTTTT.

The chain carries TRBV11-3 and TRBJ2-5, with D unresolved. The CDR3 totals 11 residues. Trimming shortened V by 4 bases and J by 3 bases, and 3 bases separated the two germline ends. CDR1 is SGHNT and CDR2 is YENEEA in the germline V gene. The CDR3 sequence is CASSSEETQYF. DNA of the CDR3: TGTGCCAGCAGCTCCGAAGAGACCCAGTACTTC.

The chain is built from TRBV28 and TRBJ2-1; TRBD2 is a possible D gene (6 bases). CDR1 is MDHEN and CDR2 is SYDVKM in the germline V gene. The ends were cut back, 8 bases at V and 6 bases at J, with 14 bases in the middle. The CDR3 loop spans 13 amino acids. CDR3 sequence reads: CASVHGSSNEQFF. The CDR3 coding sequence is TGTGCCAGCGTCCACGGGAGTAGCAATGAGCAGTTCTTC.

This chain joins TRBV6-5 and TRBJ1-6; D unresolved. The germline V gene encodes CDR1 MNHEY and CDR2 SVGAGI. V was shortened by 0 bases and J by 9 bases, with 6 bases between the two germline ends. This CDR3 has 13 amino acids. CDR3 nucleotides: TGTGCCAGCAGTTACTCGAGAGGTTCACCCCTCCACTTT. As protein: CASSYSRGSPLHF.

The chain recombines TRBV6-9 with TRBJ2-7; D unclear. CDR1 is MNHGY, CDR2 SVAAGI, per germline. Trimming took 0 bases from V and 2 from J, leaving 23 bases between them. This CDR3 comprises 19 residues. DNA for the CDR3: TGTGCCAGCAGTTATTCGAATGTGGCAGCTTCTGCGGTAACCTACGAGCAGTACTTC. This encodes CASSYSNVAASAVTYEQYF.

Worth noting for this clone: Other nucleotide sequences in the sample specify the same CDR3. The V gene is TRBV19, the J gene TRBJ2-7, with 9 bases fitting TRBD2. Trimming at V came to 6 bases and at J to 2 bases, leaving 5 bases not matched to a gene. Germline loops: CDR1 LNHDA, CDR2 SQIVND (reference sequence). The CDR3 extends over 14 amino acids. CDR3 residues: CASSRGGRAYEQYF. As DNA, the CDR3 is TGTGCCAGTAGCAGGGGCGGGAGGGCCTACGAGCAGTACTTC.

The chain recombines TRBV14 with TRBJ2-6; D could derive from TRBD1 or TRBD2 (6 bases each). CDR3 length: 17 amino acids. The germline V gene encodes CDR1 SGHDN and CDR2 FVKESK. The germline V and J ends were trimmed by 4 bases and 0 bases, with 13 bases remaining between them. The chain's CDR3 is CASSPWGAVSGANVLTF. The CDR3 DNA follows: TGTGCCAGCAGCCCTTGGGGGGCCGTCTCTGGGGCCAACGTCCTGACTTTC.

The chain links TRBV5-8 to TRBJ1-1; TRBD1 is a possible D gene (6 bases). The V gene lost 0 bases and the J gene lost 4 bases, with 16 bases spanning the gap. CDR3 length equals 16 residues. The germline gives CDR1 SGHTS, CDR2 YDEGEE. The CDR3 DNA is TGTGCCAGCAGCTTGGACAGGGTGAGGTTAGGCACTGAAGCTTTCTTT. Protein: CASSLDRVRLGTEAFF.

The gene calls are TRBV2 and TRBJ2-7; 10 nucleotides match TRBD1. From germline, CDR1 is SNHLY and CDR2 FYNNEI. V dropped 8 bases and J dropped 6; count of bases not matched to a gene: 10. The CDR3 covers 14 residues. DNA for the CDR3: TGTGCCAGCGGGCAGGGAGGGACAGGGGTCGAGCAGTACTTC. This encodes CASGQGGTGVEQYF.

V gene TRBV9 combines with J gene TRBJ2-2; D is uncertain. The CDR3 contains 14 residues. From germline, CDR1 is SGDLS and CDR2 YYNGEE. V was clipped by 0 bases and J by 7 bases, with 10 bases between them. CDR3 loop: CASSVEVFNGELFF. The CDR3 nucleotides read TGTGCCAGCAGCGTAGAGGTGTTTAACGGGGAGCTGTTTTTT.

The chain joins TRBV7-2 to TRBJ2-3; D possibly uses TRBD1 or TRBD2 (6 bases each). From germline, CDR1 is SGHTA and CDR2 FQGNSA. This CDR3 has 16 residues. V lost 5 bases and J lost 4, with 19 bases in between. The CDR3 nucleotides are TGTGCCAGCAGCCCCCGGGGGCGAGGTAACCCAGATACGCAGTATTTT. Its translation: CASSPRGRGNPDTQYF.

The chain recombines TRBV5-1 with TRBJ2-1; the match to TRBD1 covers 8 bases. The CDR3 length is 15 residues. Trimming took 2 bases from V and 5 from J; bases not matched to a gene: 6. Germline-derived CDR1 and CDR2 are SGHRS and YFSETQ. The chain's CDR3 is CASSFVTGVNNEQFF. In DNA form, the CDR3 reads TGCGCCAGCAGCTTTGTGACAGGGGTTAACAATGAGCAGTTCTTC.

The chain employs TRBV6-1 and TRBJ1-1; D gene uncertain. The V end lost 6 bases, the J end lost 3 bases, and 5 bases lay between the germline ends. This CDR3 is built from 11 residues. Germline V lookup: CDR1 MNHNS, CDR2 SASEGT. The CDR3, as DNA: TGTGCCAGCAGGGGAGACACTGAAGCTTTCTTT. Its translation is CASRGDTEAFF.

The chain combines TRBV11-2 with TRBJ2-7; a weak D match, TRBD2 (6 bases). The germline V gene has CDR1 SGHAT and CDR2 FQNNGV. This CDR3 spans 14 amino acids. V was shortened by 1 base and J by 2 bases, with 9 bases between the two germline ends. CDR3: CASSLVSGTYEQYF. CDR3 nucleotide sequence: TGTGCCAGCAGCTTAGTTAGCGGTACCTACGAGCAGTACTTC.

The V call is TRBV7-2, the J call TRBJ1-5; D gene ambiguous. Trimming left V 1 base short and J 0 bases short, with 7 bases between. The germline gives CDR1 SGHTA, CDR2 FQGNSA. CDR3 size: 15 residues. The DNA of the CDR3 is TGTGCCAGCAGCTTAGACCAGAATAGCAATCAGCCCCAGCATTTT. Translating gives CASSLDQNSNQPQHF.

V and J are TRBV7-9 and TRBJ2-7; 14 bases fit TRBD2. V was clipped by 7 bases and J by 8 bases; unmatched bases: 10. Per germline, CDR1 SEHNR and CDR2 FQNEAQ (reference sequence). This CDR3 has 15 amino acids. CDR3 loop: CASTPSGLAGVKQYF. CDR3 DNA: TGTGCCAGCACCCCATCGGGACTAGCGGGAGTAAAGCAGTACTTC.

The chain has TRBV19 and TRBJ2-1; 14 bases map to TRBD2. The CDR3 consists of 13 residues. Germline-derived CDR1 and CDR2 are LNHDA and SQIVND (reference sequence). After removal of 8 bases from V and 12 bases from J, the junction contained 6 bases not matched to a gene. This CDR3 is CASGTSGGSRQFF. The DNA for the CDR3 is TGTGCCAGTGGGACTAGCGGGGGCTCTCGGCAGTTCTTC. Filled out from reference TRBV19 and TRBJ2-1, the complete variable domain reads DGGITQSPKYLFRKEGQNVTLSCEQNLNHDAMYWYRQDPGQGLRLIYYSQIVNDFQKGDIAEGYSVSREKKESFPLTVTSAQKNPTAFYLCASGTSGGSRQFFGPGTRLTVL.

This chain joins TRBV7-2 and TRBJ2-1; D gene ambiguous. The CDR3 extends over 14 amino acids. V gave up 5 bases and J gave up 1 base, with 9 bases separating them. The germline gives CDR1 SGHTA, CDR2 FQGNSA. The CDR3 here is CASSQGPSYNEQFF. The CDR3 bases are TGTGCCAGCAGCCAAGGCCCTTCCTACAATGAGCAGTTCTTC.

The chain joins TRBV5-6 to TRBJ2-7; 9 bases line up with TRBD1. The CDR3 has 15 amino acids. V shed 4 bases and J 3 bases; nucleotides not matched to a gene: 8. Per germline, CDR1 SGHDT and CDR2 YYEEEE. CDR3 in DNA: TGTGCCAGCAGCACCCCGACAGGGGGGGTCTACGAGCAGTACTTC. This sequence encodes CASSTPTGGVYEQYF.

J is TRBJ2-4 and V is TRBV14, with 8 bases matching TRBD2. The V gene's germline CDR1 is SGHDN and CDR2 FVKESK. The CDR3 contains 16 residues. V was clipped by 1 base and J by 4 bases; unmatched bases: 6. CDR3 in DNA: TGTGCCAGCAGCCAAGGAAGCGGGAGACCGAAAAACATTCAGTACTTC. It translates to CASSQGSGRPKNIQYF.